This is a list of T cell receptor beta chains from one sample in a study of blood T cell repertoires in COVID-19. TCRdb keeps only in-frame clones here, not all; method: immunoSEQ multiplex PCR. The sample includes 200,000 to 250,000 clones, more than 75% of them seen just once. The sequenced sample consisted of peripheral blood. The receptor set was obtained from a woman in her fifties or sixties who had recovered from COVID-19. CDR3s include the opening cysteine and the closing phenylalanine or tryptophan. A D gene is named only where the DNA matches it firmly. Rows give clone size only sometimes, using once, few, many, or a class for an expanded clone.

j_call clone_size v_call d_call cdr3_nt cdr3_aa
TRBJ2-3 - TRBV29-1 TRBD2 TGCAGCGCAGCAAGGAGCGGGGGTAGAACAGATACGCAGTATTTT CSAARSGGRTDTQYF
TRBJ1-1 once TRBV5-6 TRBD1 TGTGCCAGCAGCTTGGCCGGGAGGGGGCCGGTCACTGAAGCTTTCTTT CASSLAGRGPVTEAFF
TRBJ2-5 - TRBV28 - TGTGCCAGCCGCCGGGACTCGACTATGAGGGGAGAGACCCAGTACTTC CASRRDSTMRGETQYF
TRBJ2-2 - TRBV5-5 - TGTGCCAGCAGCTTGGAATTTACACGAACCGGGGAGCTGTTTTTT CASSLEFTRTGELFF
TRBJ2-7 - TRBV7-2 TRBD1 TGTGCCAGCAGCTCACAGGGGGGAGGCCCCTACGAGCAGTACTTC CASSSQGGGPYEQYF
TRBJ1-1 once TRBV5-6 - TGTGCCAGCAGCTTGAAGAGCCGGTCTGAAGCTTTCTTT CASSLKSRSEAFF
TRBJ2-7 - TRBV5-1 TRBD1 TGCGCCAGCAGGGCTGGACAGGGGATTACCTACGAGCAGTACTTC CASRAGQGITYEQYF
TRBJ1-6 - TRBV19 - TGTGCCAGTAGGACGGCCAGGGGAAATTCACCCCTCCACTTT CASRTARGNSPLHF
TRBJ1-2 - TRBV7-9 - TGTGCCTTTATACCCGAGAGCGCTGGCTACACCTTC CAFIPESAGYTF
TRBJ2-4 - TRBV11-1 TRBD1 TGTGCCAGCAGCAACCGGGACAGGAGGCACATTCAGTACTTC CASSNRDRRHIQYF
TRBJ1-5 - TRBV2 - TGTGCCTCCGGGATGGGCAGGCCAAATAATCAGCCCCAGCATTTT CASGMGRPNNQPQHF
TRBJ2-1 - TRBV11-3 TRBD2 TGTGCCAGCAGCTTGGGGACGGGGGGATCGGATGAGCAGTTCTTC CASSLGTGGSDEQFF
TRBJ1-2 - TRBV28 TRBD1 TGTGCCAGCAGTTTATCCCAATCAGGGGGCCAGGGCTACACCTTC CASSLSQSGGQGYTF
TRBJ2-5 - TRBV5-5 - TGTGCCAGCACCCCTTACAGGTTCCCGTCTGAGACCCAGTACTTC CASTPYRFPSETQYF
TRBJ1-1 - TRBV3-1/TRBV3-2 - TGTGCCAGCAGCTCTTTGGGCATTAACACTGAAGCTTTCTTT CASSSLGINTEAFF
TRBJ1-2 - TRBV19 - TGTGCCAGTAGCGAGGGCCAGGTTGAGGGCTACACCTTC CASSEGQVEGYTF
TRBJ1-5 - TRBV28 - TGTGCCAGCAGTTTATTAAATCAGCCCCAGCATTTT CASSLLNQPQHF
TRBJ1-2 many TRBV2 - TGTGCCAGCAGTGAAAGTCGAGGGGGTGGCTACACCTTC CASSESRGGGYTF
TRBJ1-2 - TRBV7-2 - TGTGCCAGCAGCTCCCCCTACAGGGAATGGAGCTATGGCTACACCTTC CASSSPYREWSYGYTF
TRBJ1-3 - TRBV5-8 TRBD1 TGTGCCAGCAGCTTTAGGACAGGGGGAAATTCTGGAAACACCATATATTTT CASSFRTGGNSGNTIYF
TRBJ2-1 - TRBV3-1/TRBV3-2 - TGTGCCAGCAGCCACCCCACAGGGCCCTCCTACAATGAGCAGTTCTTC CASSHPTGPSYNEQFF
TRBJ1-2 few TRBV28 TRBD1 TGTGCCAGCAGCACCGGACAGGGGGTGGCGGGTGGCTACACCTTC CASSTGQGVAGGYTF
TRBJ1-1 few TRBV18 - TGTGCCAGCTCACGTAGTTCGAACACTGAAGCTTTCTTT CASSRSSNTEAFF
TRBJ1-1 once TRBV7-2 TRBD1 TGTGCCAGCAGCTTTGACAGGGGGCGGACTGAAGCTTTCTTT CASSFDRGRTEAFF
TRBJ1-2 - TRBV7-8 - TGTGCCAGCAGCTTAGATGGCCTCACAGGGTCCAACTATGGCTACACCTTC CASSLDGLTGSNYGYTF
TRBJ2-3 - TRBV7-2 - TGTGCCAGCAGCTCCCCGTGGCAGGGAGATACGCAGTATTTT CASSSPWQGDTQYF
TRBJ2-3 - TRBV7-3 TRBD1 TGTGCCAGCAGCTTAAACAGGGGGCTGGAGTTTACGCAGTATTTT CASSLNRGLEFTQYF
TRBJ2-1 - TRBV2 - TGTGCCAGCAGTTCGGCCCGGGTGGAGCAGTTCTTC CASSSARVEQFF
TRBJ1-1 few TRBV6-1 - TGTGCCAGCAGTGAGCGGGGGGGGCGTGCTTTCTTT CASSERGGRAFF
TRBJ1-1 - TRBV29-1 - TGCAGCGTGGACCGGGAGACGACTGAAGCTTTCTTT CSVDRETTEAFF
TRBJ2-7 - TRBV7-2 TRBD1 TGTGCCAGCAGCTACCGGGACAGGGGAAGAGAGCAGTACTTC CASSYRDRGREQYF
TRBJ2-2 once TRBV19 - TGTGCCAGTAGTACGGGACTCCACCCCGGGGAGCTGTTTTTT CASSTGLHPGELFF
TRBJ2-7 - TRBV2 - TGTGCCAGCAGGGGGGGGGTTACCGGGACACCAGGCGAGCAGTACTTC CASRGGVTGTPGEQYF
TRBJ2-5 - TRBV15 TRBD2 TGTGCCACCCAGCGGGGGCGGGAAGAGACCCAGTACTTC CATQRGREETQYF
TRBJ2-7 once TRBV19 - TGTGCCAGTAGTCCCCTGGAAGGACTCTCCTACGAGCAGTACTTC CASSPLEGLSYEQYF
TRBJ2-7 - TRBV27 - TGTGCCAGCACCGGAGCCTACGAGCAGTACTTC CASTGAYEQYF
TRBJ1-2 - TRBV5-6 TRBD1 TGTGCCAGCAGCTACCCCATGGGACAGGAAATCTATGGCTACACCTTC CASSYPMGQEIYGYTF
TRBJ1-4 - TRBV14 - TGTGCCAGCCGGTGGTCTAATGAAAAACTGTTTTTT CASRWSNEKLFF
TRBJ2-7 - TRBV19 TRBD1 TGTGCCAGTAGTCGGACAGGGTCCTACGAGCAGTACTTC CASSRTGSYEQYF
TRBJ1-2 - TRBV27 - TGTGCCAGCAGTTTACGATCGGGTCCCTATGGCTACACCTTC CASSLRSGPYGYTF
TRBJ2-2 - TRBV18 TRBD2 TGTGCCAGCTCTCTAGCCGGGACTAGCGGGAACACCGGGGAGCTGTTTTTT CASSLAGTSGNTGELFF
TRBJ1-5 - TRBV29-1 TRBD1 TGCAGCGTTGTAAGGGGGCCCCGTCGGCCCCAGCATTTT CSVVRGPRRPQHF
TRBJ2-7 - TRBV5-4 TRBD2 TGTGCCAGCAGCTCCTGGGGCCTAGCGGGGGCAGTTGGGGAGTACTTC CASSSWGLAGAVGEYF
TRBJ2-3 - TRBV19 TRBD1 TGTGCCAGTAGTCCGAAAACAGGGGGCCCAGATACGCAGTATTTT CASSPKTGGPDTQYF
TRBJ2-6 - TRBV5-1 TRBD1 TGCGCCAGCAGTCGGGACAGGGGGACTGGGGCCAACGTCCTGACTTTC CASSRDRGTGANVLTF
TRBJ1-2 - TRBV7-2 - TGTGCCAGCAGCTTAGCGCTTCTGGGGAGGGAGGGTGGCTACACCTTC CASSLALLGREGGYTF
TRBJ1-6 - TRBV5-6 TRBD1 TGTGCCAGCAGCACCGGGACAGGGGCTTACTTGACAAATTCACCCCTCCACTTT CASSTGTGAYLTNSPLHF
TRBJ1-2 once TRBV19 TRBD1 TGTGCCAGTAGTGCTGACAGGGACAATAACTATGGCTACACCTTC CASSADRDNNYGYTF
TRBJ2-7 - TRBV11-3 TRBD1 TGTGCCAGCAGCTCAGGGGGACAGGGGCGCTCCTACGAGCAGTACTTC CASSSGGQGRSYEQYF
TRBJ2-1 - TRBV6-6 - TGTGCCGTCAAAGGGCAGGGTGGCAATGAGCAGTTCTTC CAVKGQGGNEQFF
TRBJ1-1 - TRBV15 TRBD1 TGTGCCACCAGCAGAGATGAGACAGGGGAGTACCTTAACACTGAAGCTTTCTTT CATSRDETGEYLNTEAFF
TRBJ2-7 - TRBV5-1 TRBD1 TGCGCCAGCAGCTCCGGGACAGGGGTTTCCTACGAGCAGTACTTC CASSSGTGVSYEQYF
TRBJ1-2 - TRBV12-3/TRBV12-4 TRBD1 TGTGCCAGCATTGGACAGGGTGTTGGCTACACCTTC CASIGQGVGYTF
TRBJ1-5 once TRBV24-1 TRBD1 TGTGCCACCAGTGATTCGAGAGTACCGACAGGGAATCAGCCCCAGCATTTT CATSDSRVPTGNQPQHF